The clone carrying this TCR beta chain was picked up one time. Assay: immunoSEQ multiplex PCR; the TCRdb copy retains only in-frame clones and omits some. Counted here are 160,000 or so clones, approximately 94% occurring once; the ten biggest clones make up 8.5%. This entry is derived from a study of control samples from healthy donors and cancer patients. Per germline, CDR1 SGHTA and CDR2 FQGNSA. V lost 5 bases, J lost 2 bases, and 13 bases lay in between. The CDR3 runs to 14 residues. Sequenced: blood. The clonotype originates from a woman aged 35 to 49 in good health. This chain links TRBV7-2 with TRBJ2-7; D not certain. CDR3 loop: CASSTRLPPYEQYF. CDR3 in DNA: TGTGCCAGCAGCACCCGACTCCCTCCCTACGAGCAGTACTTC.